This TCR beta chain was documented in a study of blood T cells in healthy people across ages (dated by TCRdb to about 2015). Regarding the study in general: In model experiments, template switching captured roughly one uniquely barcoded TCR beta cDNA molecule for every two T cells. Age-related changes in TCR beta repertoire diversity were measured in the study by deep sequencing normalized with unique cDNA molecular identifiers. The donors were divided into four age groups: young (average about 15 years), middle-aged (approximately 42), aged (about 62) and long-lived (82). To avoid experimental bias, donors of different ages were spread randomly across the sequencing lanes. For two donors (one aged 18 to 30 and one aged 80 or older), the study analyzed two additional independent replicas of 1 million unique cDNA reads from the same blood draw.

Library construction relied on 5' RACE. The run used an Illumina HiSeq 2500. A second PCR of roughly 7 to 12 cycles was run with a J-beta primer mix and a sample-barcoded 5' primer. A unique molecular identifier was introduced onto each TCR beta cDNA molecule by a template-switch 5' adaptor carrying 12 random nucleotides. At least 2.5 million CDR3-containing paired-end reads were obtained from each sample. First-strand cDNA synthesis was performed from all RNA using the Mint cDNA synthesis kit, with priming by a TRBC-specific oligonucleotide. After uracil-DNA glycosylase treatment, a first 18-cycle PCR used universal primers M1SS and BC2_uni_R on all cDNA. Regarding the original processing steps: Each sample was normalized by randomly selecting 1 million high-quality reads, each carrying a distinct molecular identifier. Reads sharing molecular identifiers were discarded rather than binned into consensus sequences. MiTCR, with a Q25 quality threshold and the strictest error-elimination algorithm, was used for CDR3 identification, clonotype clustering and error correction. A nonparametric unseen species model with Euler transformation was used to estimate lower-bound total TCR beta diversity. The public sequencing data were trimmed at Q25 with fastp and processed into clonotypes with MiXCR by TCRdb, which kept only in-frame beta chains. Rows with a matching CDR3 protein are joined into one entry that keeps the most common DNA and genes. TCRdb, rather than the study authors, made the V and J calls. A total of around 870,000 distinct CDR3 sequences appear in this sample, 29% of them only once. Together, the top ten hold 15% to 20% of the sample.

Systemically healthy Caucasian individuals from Russia, approximately 39 in total and aged about 6 to 90 years, were included as donors. Each donor gave about 11 milliliters of peripheral blood, drawn into EDTA-treated Vacutainer tubes. Ficoll-Paque density-gradient centrifugation was used to isolate PBMCs, with at least 6.5 million per sample. Total RNA, at least 6 micrograms per sample, was extracted from PBMCs with Trizol reagent. Naive CD45RAhigh/CD27high T cell percentages were measured by flow cytometry on a PBMC aliquot from every donor. V is shortened by 3 bases, J by 0 bases, and the region joining them spans 14 bases. Measured from the cysteine to the phenylalanine, the CDR3 is 16 residues long. Only the CDR3 portion is preserved as DNA: 48 bases, with reading frame beginning at the first base. This clonotype was counted many times. The antigen it binds to is not known. Base qualities are not recorded, but no much larger clone differs from it by a single base.

The paper's findings and limits, for the study overall: The long-lived group showed more naive CD4+ T cells, fewer expanded clones and increased TCR diversity than the aged group, suggesting age selection. Bulk unsorted PBMC profiling prevented conclusive comparison of naive and antigen-experienced compartments. A strong correlation was found between observed TCR beta diversity and the percentage of naive T cells measured by flow cytometry. Estimates of total diversity based on one million sequenced T cells were regarded as lower bounds and as underestimates. Observed TCR beta diversity per million T cells fell roughly linearly with age, and a significant reduction was already apparent by age around 40. Because the CMV infection status of the donors was unknown, age-related changes in expanded clonotypes may potentially have been confounded.

Sequencing was performed on blood. The source of this sequence is an elderly woman in good health. The V gene is TRBV12-3 or TRBV12-4 and the J gene is TRBJ1-1, with the D gene not clear enough to name. The CDR3 here reads CASSFSYRTLNTEAFF. The bases read TGTGCCAGCAGTTTTTCGTATCGGACGCTGAACACTGAAGCTTTCTTT.